This TCR beta chain was recorded in a study of blood T cell repertoires in COVID-19. The V and J ends lost 5 bases and 5 bases, in that order; junction bases with no gene match: 4. This CDR3 region has 13 residues. Looked up from germline, CDR1 is MNHEY and CDR2 is SVGAGI. Original processing methods: Nucleated cell counts were estimated from reference gene primer amplification. Generated by immunoSEQ multiplex PCR, the TCRdb table keeps only in-frame clones and is missing some. The V and J calls and the clone size are those of that table, but D and trimming were determined from the DNA. The sample carries some 200,000 clones, 85% to 90% recorded once.

The sample consisted of peripheral blood. The V and J genes are TRBV6-5 and TRBJ1-2; TRBD1 agrees at 8 bases. The source is an elderly man with acute or convalescent COVID-19. CDR3 nucleotide sequence: TGTGCCAGCAGTCCGAACAGGGGGTATGGCTACACCTTC. It translates to CASSPNRGYGYTF.